The 17 T cell receptor beta chains reported below all come from one sample, sequenced in a study of shared clonotypes between healthy human individuals. Profiled with immunoSEQ multiplex PCR; TCRdb holds only in-frame clones, not every one. This sample has 1.6 million or so clones; less than 99% occur once, and the top ten carry approximately 0.4%. The sample taken for sequencing was naive CD4+ T cells sorted from blood. Subset specified: CD45RA+ positively selected. These receptors originate from a man between 25 and 39 years old in good health.

About this clone itself: The same CDR3 is also encoded by other DNA sequences in this sample. The chain carries TRBV7-6 and TRBJ2-2; 14 positions agree with TRBD2. Germline CDR1 reads SGHVS; CDR2 reads FNYEAQ. V lost 5 bases to trimming and J lost 6 bases; unmatched junction nucleotides: 5. This CDR3 spans 16 amino acids. As DNA, the CDR3 is TGTGCCAGCAGCCTCGGGACTAGCGGGAGCCCCGGGGAGCTGTTTTTT. Its protein is CASSLGTSGSPGELFF.

The V gene is TRBV19, the J gene TRBJ2-1; 7 bases match TRBD2. V shed 6 bases, J shed 2 bases, and the junction held 7 bases outside the gene matches. The CDR3 consists of 15 residues. Looked up from germline, CDR1 is LNHDA and CDR2 is SQIVND (reference sequence). The CDR3 region has the DNA TGTGCCAGTAGGGACCGGGACTACCCCTACAATGAGCAGTTCTTC. This codes for CASRDRDYPYNEQFF.

The chain couples TRBV29-1 to TRBJ2-5; 10 bases match TRBD2. Unmatched junction bases numbered 7, after V lost 5 bases and J lost 4 bases. CDR1 is SQVTM and CDR2 is ANQGSEA in the germline V gene. The CDR3 totals 14 residues. The CDR3 loop reads CSVQPLAGPETQYF. The CDR3, as DNA: TGCAGCGTTCAACCACTAGCGGGACCAGAGACCCAGTACTTC.

The chain links TRBV2 to TRBJ2-3, with D possibly TRBD1 on 6 matching bases. Germline V gene data show CDR1 as SNHLY and CDR2 as FYNNEI. This CDR3 spans 14 amino acids. Between the trimmed V and J ends, which lost 6 bases and 2 bases, there was a span of 12 bases. The CDR3 nucleotides read TGTGCCAGCAGGCAAACAGGGCCCACAGATACGCAGTATTTT. It specifies CASRQTGPTDTQYF.

The chain links TRBV5-1 to TRBJ2-3; D is unclear. Germline V gene sequence: CDR1 SGHRS, CDR2 YFSETQ. The CDR3 totals 13 residues. Trimming removed 0 bases from V and 5 bases from J, with 7 bases in between. CDR3 sequence: CASSLENLDTQYF. The CDR3 DNA follows: TGCGCCAGCAGCTTGGAGAACTTAGATACGCAGTATTTT.

The chain employs TRBV5-4 and TRBJ2-3, with 11 bases fitting TRBD2. With V trimmed by 0 bases and J by 5 bases, 2 bases remained unmatched. This CDR3 spans 15 amino acids. The germline V gene has CDR1 SGHNT and CDR2 YYREEE (reference sequence). Written as DNA, the CDR3 is TGTGCCAGCAGCTTGGTCGGGACTAGCGGAGATACGCAGTATTTT. It is translated as CASSLVGTSGDTQYF. The entire variable domain, with the rest obtained from reference TRBV5-4 and TRBJ2-3, is as follows: ETGVTQSPTHLIKTRGQQVTLRCSSQSGHNTVSWYQQALGQGPQFIFQYYREEENGRGNFPPRFSGLQFPNYSSELNVNALELDDSALYLCASSLVGTSGDTQYFGPGTRLTVL.

The chain has TRBV18 and TRBJ2-7, with 7 bases identical to TRBD1. The length of the CDR3 is 14 residues. Trimming cost V 3 bases and J 5 bases; bases outside gene matches: 7. Germline CDR1 KGHSH, CDR2 LQKENI. The CDR3 spells CASSPRTGGDEQYF. Written as DNA, the CDR3 is TGTGCCAGCTCACCGAGGACAGGAGGTGACGAGCAGTACTTC.

The chain links TRBV9 to TRBJ2-1; 8 positions match TRBD1. Losses at the gene ends were 0 bases for V and 2 bases for J; bases not matched to a gene: 4. The CDR3 spans 16 residues. Per the germline V gene, CDR1 is SGDLS and CDR2 is YYNGEE. CDR3 nucleotides: TGTGCCAGCAGCGTAGGCCCAGGGGGCACCTACAATGAGCAGTTCTTC. It translates to CASSVGPGGTYNEQFF. Supplemented by reference TRBV9 and TRBJ2-1, the full variable domain reads DSGVTQTPKHLITATGQRVTLRCSPRSGDLSVYWYQQSLDQGLQFLIQYYNGEERAKGNILERFSAQQFPDLHSELNLSSLELGDSALYFCASSVGPGGTYNEQFFGPGTRLTVL.

About this clone: Other nucleotide sequences in the sample specify the same CDR3. The rearrangement uses TRBV18 and TRBJ2-1; 7 nucleotides agree with TRBD2. With 3 bases clipped from V and 0 bases from J, the junction kept 5 bases outside the gene matches. Germline V lookup: CDR1 KGHSH, CDR2 LQKENI. CDR3 length: 16 amino acids. The CDR3 nucleotides read TGTGCCAGCTCACCCCCTAGCGGAGGCTCCTACAATGAGCAGTTCTTC. Translation gives CASSPPSGGSYNEQFF.

To note about this clone: The same CDR3 arises from other DNA sequences in this sample as well. The CDR3 is CASSSYPYEQYF. In DNA form, the CDR3 reads TGTGCCAGCAGTTCATACCCCTACGAGCAGTACTTC. This rearrangement joins TRBV6-5 to TRBJ2-7, with D unresolved. V was trimmed by 4 bases and J by 2 bases, leaving 6 bases between them. The CDR3 is made up of 12 amino acids. The germline V gene encodes CDR1 MNHEY and CDR2 SVGAGI.

The chain uses TRBV2 and TRBJ2-4; D unclear. Per germline, CDR1 SNHLY and CDR2 FYNNEI. The ends were cut back, 2 bases at V and 15 bases at J, with 14 bases in the middle. The CDR3 is 12 residues long. The CDR3 DNA reads as TGTGCCAGCAGTGAAACGTTAACTTTCTGGTACTTC. This sequence encodes CASSETLTFWYF.

The CDR3, as DNA: TGTGCCAGCAGCAACTTAGGGGGAGATTTCGAGACCCAGTACTTC. The encoded protein is CASSNLGGDFETQYF. V is TRBV7-6 and J is TRBJ2-5, with D perhaps TRBD1 (6 bases). CDR3 length: 15 residues. V lost 5 bases to trimming and J lost 5 bases, with 18 bases between them. Germline CDR1 SGHVS, CDR2 FNYEAQ. Together with reference TRBV7-6 and TRBJ2-5, the CDR3 gives the full variable domain: GAGVSQSPRYKVTKRGQDVALRCDPISGHVSLYWYRQALGQGPEFLTYFNYEAQQDKSGLPNDRFSAERPEGSISTLTIQRTEQRDSAMYRCASSNLGGDFETQYFGPGTRLLVL.

The gene calls are TRBV5-5 and TRBJ2-5, with a tentative D call TRBD1 (6 bases). V was cut by 2 bases and J by 3 bases, with 14 bases left in between. CDR1 SGHKS and CDR2 YYEKEE come from the germline V gene (reference sequence). The length of the CDR3 is 15 residues. The CDR3 coding sequence is TGTGCCAGCAGCTTTGAAGGGACACCAGAAGAGACCCAGTACTTC. This gives the protein CASSFEGTPEETQYF.

DNA of the CDR3: TGTGCCAGCAGCCCGAAGGGGCGGGGCGGTTACAATGAGCAGTTCTTC. Its protein product is CASSPKGRGGYNEQFF. The J gene is TRBJ2-1, the V gene TRBV5-4, with D perhaps TRBD2 (6 bases). The CDR3 is 16 residues long. Trimming took off 4 bases at V and 4 bases at J, with 18 bases between the two ends. From germline, CDR1 is SGHNT and CDR2 YYREEE (reference sequence).

CDR3 amino acids: CASSLALIGLASTDTQYF. CDR3 DNA sequence: TGCGCCAGCAGCTTGGCCTTAATCGGACTAGCTAGCACAGATACGCAGTATTTT. The V and J genes are TRBV5-1 and TRBJ2-3, with TRBD2 matching over 8 bases. This CDR3 region has 18 residues. In germline, CDR1 is SGHRS, CDR2 YFSETQ. The V and J ends lost 0 bases and 0 bases, in that order; junction bases with no gene match: 9. Full variable domain (missing parts from reference TRBV5-1 and TRBJ2-3): KAGVTQTPRYLIKTRGQQVTLSCSPISGHRSVSWYQQTPGQGLQFLFEYFSETQRNKGNFPGRFSGRQFSNSRSEMNVSTLELGDSALYLCASSLALIGLASTDTQYFGPGTRLTVL.

The rearrangement joins TRBV2 to TRBJ2-6, with D unclear. CDR1 and CDR2 (germline): SNHLY, FYNNEI. This CDR3 spans 16 amino acids. The V gene lost 5 bases and the J gene lost 0 bases, with 11 bases spanning the gap. The CDR3 sequence: CASSSGAASGANVLTF. The CDR3 nucleotides are TGTGCCAGCAGTTCCGGCGCAGCCTCTGGGGCCAACGTCCTGACTTTC.

The chain employs TRBV5-5 and TRBJ1-2; D gene uncertain. The ends were cut back, 2 bases at V and 2 bases at J, with 7 bases in the middle. The V gene's germline CDR1 is SGHKS and CDR2 YYEKEE (reference sequence). This CDR3 has 13 amino acids. For the CDR3, the DNA is TGTGCCAGCAGCTTCGGAAAGAACTATGGCTACACCTTC. Its translation: CASSFGKNYGYTF.